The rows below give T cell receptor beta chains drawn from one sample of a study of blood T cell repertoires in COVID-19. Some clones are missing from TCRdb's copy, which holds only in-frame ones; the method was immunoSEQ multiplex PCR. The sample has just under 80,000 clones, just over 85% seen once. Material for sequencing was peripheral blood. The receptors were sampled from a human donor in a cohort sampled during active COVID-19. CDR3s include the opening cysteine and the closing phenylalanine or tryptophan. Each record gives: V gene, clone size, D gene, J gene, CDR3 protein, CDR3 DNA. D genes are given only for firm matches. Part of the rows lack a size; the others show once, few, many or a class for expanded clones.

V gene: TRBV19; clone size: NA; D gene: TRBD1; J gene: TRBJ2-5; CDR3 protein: CASSIAGTDQETQYF; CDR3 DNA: TGTGCCAGTAGTATCGCCGGGACAGACCAAGAGACCCAGTACTTC
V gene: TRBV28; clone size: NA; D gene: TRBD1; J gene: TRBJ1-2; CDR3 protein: CASSGIPGQVNYGYTF; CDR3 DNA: TGTGCCAGCAGTGGAATTCCGGGACAGGTTAACTATGGCTACACCTTC
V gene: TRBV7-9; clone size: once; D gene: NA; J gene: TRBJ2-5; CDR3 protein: CASSFTEETQYF; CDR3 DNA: TGTGCCAGCAGCTTTACCGAGGAGACCCAGTACTTC
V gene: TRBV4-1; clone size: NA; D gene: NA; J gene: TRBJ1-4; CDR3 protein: CASRFVEKLFF; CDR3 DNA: TGCGCCAGCAGATTCGTGGAAAAACTGTTTTTT
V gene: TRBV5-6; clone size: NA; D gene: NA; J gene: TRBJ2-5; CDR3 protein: CASSLAGFQETQYF; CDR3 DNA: TGTGCCAGCAGCTTGGCCGGGTTCCAAGAGACCCAGTACTTC
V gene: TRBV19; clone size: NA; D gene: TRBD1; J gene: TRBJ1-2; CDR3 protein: CASSIGTGVGANYGYTF; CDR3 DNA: TGTGCCAGTAGTATTGGGACAGGGGTTGGAGCTAACTATGGCTACACCTTC
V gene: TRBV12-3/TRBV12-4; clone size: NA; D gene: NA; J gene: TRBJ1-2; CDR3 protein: CASSPQVHGYTF; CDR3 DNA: TGTGCCAGCAGTCCCCAGGTCCATGGCTACACCTTC
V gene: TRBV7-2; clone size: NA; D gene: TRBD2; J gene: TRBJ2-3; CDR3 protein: CASSFGTSGPDTQYF; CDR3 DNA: TGTGCCAGCAGCTTTGGGACTAGCGGCCCAGATACGCAGTATTTT
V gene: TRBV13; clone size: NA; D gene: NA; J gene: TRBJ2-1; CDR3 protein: CASSSPSIEQFF; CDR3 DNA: TGTGCCAGCAGCTCACCTAGCATTGAGCAGTTCTTC
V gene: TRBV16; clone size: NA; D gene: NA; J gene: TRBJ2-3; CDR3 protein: CASSRLQTDTQYF; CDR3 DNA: TGTGCCAGCAGCCGGCTTCAGACAGATACGCAGTATTTT
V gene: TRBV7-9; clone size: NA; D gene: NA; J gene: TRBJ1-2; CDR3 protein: CASSPPVSLGDYGYTF; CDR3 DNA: TGTGCCAGCAGCCCACCAGTTTCCTTAGGGGACTATGGCTACACCTTC
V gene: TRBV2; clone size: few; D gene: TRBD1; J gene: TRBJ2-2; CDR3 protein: CASTTGVTGELFF; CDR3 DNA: TGTGCCAGCACGACAGGGGTCACCGGGGAGCTGTTTTTT
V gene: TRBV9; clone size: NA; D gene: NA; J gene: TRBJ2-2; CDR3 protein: CASSVTVNTGELFF; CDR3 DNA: TGTGCCAGCAGCGTGACAGTGAACACCGGGGAGCTGTTTTTT
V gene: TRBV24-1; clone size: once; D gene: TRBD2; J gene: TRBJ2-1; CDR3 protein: CATSDLSGKSGNEQFF; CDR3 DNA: TGTGCCACCAGTGATTTAAGCGGGAAGTCAGGTAATGAGCAGTTCTTC
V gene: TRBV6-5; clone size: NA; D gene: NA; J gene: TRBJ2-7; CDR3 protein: CASSSGLVLYEQYF; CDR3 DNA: TGTGCCAGCAGTTCGGGACTGGTGCTCTACGAGCAGTACTTC
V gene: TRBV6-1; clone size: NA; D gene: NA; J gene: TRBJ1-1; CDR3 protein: CASSDSGGSNTEAFF; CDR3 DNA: TGTGCCAGCAGTGACTCCGGGGGTTCGAACACTGAAGCTTTCTTT
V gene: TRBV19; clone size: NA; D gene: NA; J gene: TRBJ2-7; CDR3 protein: CASSIGPRGYEQYF; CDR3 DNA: TGTGCCAGTAGTATCGGACCCAGGGGCTACGAGCAGTACTTC
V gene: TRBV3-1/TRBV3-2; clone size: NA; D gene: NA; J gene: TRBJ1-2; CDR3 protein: CASSQDSDRNYGYTF; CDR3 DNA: TGTGCCAGCAGCCAAGATTCCGACAGAAACTATGGCTACACCTTC
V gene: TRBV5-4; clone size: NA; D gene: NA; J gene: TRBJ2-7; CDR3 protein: CASSIGDSGEQYF; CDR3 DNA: TGTGCCAGCAGCATAGGGGATTCGGGCGAGCAGTACTTC
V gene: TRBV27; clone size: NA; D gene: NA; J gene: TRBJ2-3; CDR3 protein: CASSLWDSAQYF; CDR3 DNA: TGTGCCAGCAGTTTGTGGGACTCCGCGCAGTATTTT
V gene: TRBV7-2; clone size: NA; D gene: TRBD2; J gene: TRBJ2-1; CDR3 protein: CASRRTSGRNEQFF; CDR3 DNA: TGTGCCAGCAGACGGACTAGCGGGAGGAATGAGCAGTTCTTC
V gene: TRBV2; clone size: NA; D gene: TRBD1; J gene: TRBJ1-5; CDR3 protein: CASRGGTGNQPQHF; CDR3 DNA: TGTGCCAGCAGAGGGGGGACAGGGAATCAGCCCCAGCATTTT
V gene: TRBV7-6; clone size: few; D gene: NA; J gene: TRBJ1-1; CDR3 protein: CASSYDGTEAFF; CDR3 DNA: TGTGCCAGCAGCTACGACGGGACTGAAGCTTTCTTT
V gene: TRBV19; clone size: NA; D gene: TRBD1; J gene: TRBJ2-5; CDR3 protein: CASSQDRGHETQYF; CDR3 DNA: TGTGCCAGTAGTCAGGACAGGGGGCACGAGACCCAGTACTTC
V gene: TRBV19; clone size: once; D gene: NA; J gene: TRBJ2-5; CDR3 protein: CASSGMQIQETQYF; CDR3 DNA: TGTGCCAGTAGCGGGATGCAGATACAAGAGACCCAGTACTTC
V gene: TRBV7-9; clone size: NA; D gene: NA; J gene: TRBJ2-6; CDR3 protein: CASSARWGSTSGANVLTF; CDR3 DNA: TGTGCCAGCAGCGCCCGGTGGGGCTCGACTTCTGGGGCCAACGTCCTGACTTTC
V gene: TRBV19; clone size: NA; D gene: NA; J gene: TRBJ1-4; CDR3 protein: CASSVDYGTNEKLFF; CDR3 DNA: TGTGCCAGTAGCGTAGACTACGGTACTAATGAAAAACTGTTTTTT
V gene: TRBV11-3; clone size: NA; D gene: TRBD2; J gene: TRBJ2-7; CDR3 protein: CASSFSSGYEQYF; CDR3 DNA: TGTGCCAGCAGCTTTTCTAGCGGCTACGAGCAGTACTTC
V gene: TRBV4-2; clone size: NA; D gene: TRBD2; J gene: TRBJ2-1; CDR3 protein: CASSQVTGGPSREQFF; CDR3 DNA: TGTGCCAGCAGCCAAGTAACGGGAGGGCCCTCCAGGGAGCAGTTCTTC
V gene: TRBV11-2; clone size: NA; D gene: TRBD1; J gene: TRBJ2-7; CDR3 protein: CASSLERQGDSYEQYF; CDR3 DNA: TGTGCCAGCAGCTTAGAACGACAGGGGGACTCCTACGAGCAGTACTTC
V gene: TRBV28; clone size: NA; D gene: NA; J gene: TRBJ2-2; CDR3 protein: CASSLQGVGAGELFF; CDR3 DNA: TGTGCCAGCAGTCTACAGGGTGTAGGCGCCGGGGAGCTGTTTTTT
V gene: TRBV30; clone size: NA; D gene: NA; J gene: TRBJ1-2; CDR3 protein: CAWSVSDGDGYTF; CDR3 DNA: TGTGCCTGGAGTGTATCGGATGGAGATGGCTACACCTTC
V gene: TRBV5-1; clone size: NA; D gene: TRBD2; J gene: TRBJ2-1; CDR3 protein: CASSASGGSSYNEQFF; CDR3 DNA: TGCGCCAGCAGCGCTAGCGGGGGGAGCTCCTACAATGAGCAGTTCTTC
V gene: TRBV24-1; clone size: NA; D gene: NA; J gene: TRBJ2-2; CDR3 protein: CATSDLVRGDTGELFF; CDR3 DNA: TGTGCCACCAGTGATTTGGTCAGGGGGGACACCGGGGAGCTGTTTTTT
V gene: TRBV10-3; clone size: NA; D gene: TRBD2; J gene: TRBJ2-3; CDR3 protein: CAISELAGGYTDTQYF; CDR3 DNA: TGTGCCATCAGTGAGCTAGCGGGGGGCTACACAGATACGCAGTATTTT
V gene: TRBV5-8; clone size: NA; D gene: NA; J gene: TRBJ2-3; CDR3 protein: CASSPGLLPSTDTQYF; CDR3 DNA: TGTGCCAGCAGCCCGGGACTCCTCCCCAGCACAGATACGCAGTATTTT
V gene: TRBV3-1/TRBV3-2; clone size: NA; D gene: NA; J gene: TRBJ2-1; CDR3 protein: CASSPSGFYNEQFF; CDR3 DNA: TGTGCCAGCAGCCCTTCCGGTTTCTACAATGAGCAGTTCTTC
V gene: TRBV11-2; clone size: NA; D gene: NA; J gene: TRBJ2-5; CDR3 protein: CASSLGYRGSKYQETQYF; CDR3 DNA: TGTGCCAGCAGCTTAGGCTATAGGGGGAGCAAGTACCAAGAGACCCAGTACTTC
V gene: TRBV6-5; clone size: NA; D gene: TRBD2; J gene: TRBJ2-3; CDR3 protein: CASSYSVTGLSDTQYF; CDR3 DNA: TGTGCCAGCAGTTACTCCGTAACGGGACTATCAGATACGCAGTATTTT
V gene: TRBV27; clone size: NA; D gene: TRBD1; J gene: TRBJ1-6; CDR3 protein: CASSYRDRVSPLHF; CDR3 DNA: TGTGCCAGCAGTTACCGGGACAGGGTTTCACCCCTCCACTTT
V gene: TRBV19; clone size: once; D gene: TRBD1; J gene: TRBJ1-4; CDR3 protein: CASSIDTTGASNEKLFF; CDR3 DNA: TGTGCCAGTAGTATAGATACGACAGGGGCTAGTAATGAAAAACTGTTTTTT
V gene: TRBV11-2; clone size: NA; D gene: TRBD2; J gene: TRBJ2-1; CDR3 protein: CASSFLAGRLNEQFF; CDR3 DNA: TGTGCCAGCAGCTTCTTAGCGGGCCGCCTCAATGAGCAGTTCTTC
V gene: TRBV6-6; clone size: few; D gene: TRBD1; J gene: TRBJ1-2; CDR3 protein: CASSSGTDYGYTF; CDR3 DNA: TGTGCCAGCAGCTCCGGGACAGACTATGGCTACACCTTC
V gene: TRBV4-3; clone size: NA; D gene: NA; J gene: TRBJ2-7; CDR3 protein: CASSQIQAEWDEQYF; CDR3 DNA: TGCGCCAGCAGCCAGATACAGGCCGAGTGGGACGAGCAGTACTTC
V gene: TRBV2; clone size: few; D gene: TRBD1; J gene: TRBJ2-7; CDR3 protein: CASSTNRGTYEQYF; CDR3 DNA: TGTGCCAGCAGTACAAACAGGGGAACCTACGAGCAGTACTTC
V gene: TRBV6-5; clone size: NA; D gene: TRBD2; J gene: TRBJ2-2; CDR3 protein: CASKVGGGIIGELFF; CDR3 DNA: TGTGCCAGCAAGGTTGGCGGGGGGATCATCGGGGAGCTGTTTTTT
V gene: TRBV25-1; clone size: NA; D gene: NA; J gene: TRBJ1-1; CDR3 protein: CASSATAGEAFF; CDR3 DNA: TGTGCCAGCAGCGCGACAGCGGGTGAAGCTTTCTTT
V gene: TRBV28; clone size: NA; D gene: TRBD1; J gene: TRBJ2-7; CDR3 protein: CASLSTPGQETTYEQYF; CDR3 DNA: TGTGCCAGCCTATCTACCCCGGGACAGGAGACAACCTACGAGCAGTACTTC
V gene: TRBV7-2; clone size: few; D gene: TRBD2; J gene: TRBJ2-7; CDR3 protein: CASSPMGGRVRGEQYF; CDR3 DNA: TGTGCCAGCAGCCCCATGGGCGGGAGGGTCAGAGGGGAGCAGTACTTC